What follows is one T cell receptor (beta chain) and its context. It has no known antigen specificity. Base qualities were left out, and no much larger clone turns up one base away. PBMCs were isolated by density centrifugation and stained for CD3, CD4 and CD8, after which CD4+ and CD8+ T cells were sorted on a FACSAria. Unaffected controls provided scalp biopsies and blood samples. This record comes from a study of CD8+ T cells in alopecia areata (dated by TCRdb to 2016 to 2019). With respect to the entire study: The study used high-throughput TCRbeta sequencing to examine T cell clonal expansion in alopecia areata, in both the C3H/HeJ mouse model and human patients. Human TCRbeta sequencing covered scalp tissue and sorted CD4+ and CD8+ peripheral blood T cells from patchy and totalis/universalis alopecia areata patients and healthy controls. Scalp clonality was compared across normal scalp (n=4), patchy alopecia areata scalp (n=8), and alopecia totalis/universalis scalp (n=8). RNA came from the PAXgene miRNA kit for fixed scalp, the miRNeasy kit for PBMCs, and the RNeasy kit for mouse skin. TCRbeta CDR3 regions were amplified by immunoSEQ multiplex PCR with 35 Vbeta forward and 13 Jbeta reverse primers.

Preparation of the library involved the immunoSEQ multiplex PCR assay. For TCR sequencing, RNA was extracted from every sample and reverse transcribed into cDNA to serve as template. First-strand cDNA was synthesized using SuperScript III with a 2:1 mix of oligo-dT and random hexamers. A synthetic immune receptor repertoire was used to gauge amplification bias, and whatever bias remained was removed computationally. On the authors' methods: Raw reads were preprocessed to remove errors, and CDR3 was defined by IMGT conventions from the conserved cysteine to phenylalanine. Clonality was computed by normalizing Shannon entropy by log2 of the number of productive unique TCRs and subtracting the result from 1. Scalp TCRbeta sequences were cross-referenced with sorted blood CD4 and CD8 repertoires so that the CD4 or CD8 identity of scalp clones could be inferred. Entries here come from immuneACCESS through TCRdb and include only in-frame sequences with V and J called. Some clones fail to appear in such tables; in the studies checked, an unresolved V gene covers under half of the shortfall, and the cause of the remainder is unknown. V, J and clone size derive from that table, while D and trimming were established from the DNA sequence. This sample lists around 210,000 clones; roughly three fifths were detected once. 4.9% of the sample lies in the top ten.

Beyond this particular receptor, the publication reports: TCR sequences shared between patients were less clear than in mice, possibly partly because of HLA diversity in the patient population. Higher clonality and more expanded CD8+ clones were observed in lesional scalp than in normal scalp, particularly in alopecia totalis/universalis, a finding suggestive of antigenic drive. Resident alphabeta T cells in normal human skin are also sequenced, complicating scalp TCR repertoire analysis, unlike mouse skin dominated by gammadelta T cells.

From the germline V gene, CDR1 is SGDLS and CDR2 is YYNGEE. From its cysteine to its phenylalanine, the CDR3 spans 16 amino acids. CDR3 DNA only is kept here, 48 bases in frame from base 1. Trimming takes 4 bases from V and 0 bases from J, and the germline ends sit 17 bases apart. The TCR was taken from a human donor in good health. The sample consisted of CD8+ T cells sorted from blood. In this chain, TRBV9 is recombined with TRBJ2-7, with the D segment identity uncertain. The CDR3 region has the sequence CASSPSSKSSSYEQYF. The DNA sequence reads TGTGCCAGCAGCCCCTCCTCGAAGTCCTCCTCCTACGAGCAGTACTTC.